A selection of T cell receptor beta chains follows, all from one sample in a study of blood T cell repertoires in COVID-19. Assay: immunoSEQ multiplex PCR; the TCRdb copy retains only in-frame clones and omits some. Of 150,000 or so clones in the sample, about four fifths are singletons; the top ten hold more than 5%. Sequenced material: PBMCs or T cells enriched from blood (not recorded which). Source of these receptors: a woman in her forties or fifties who had been exposed to COVID-19. Each CDR3 is given with its conserved first and last residue. Each record gives: D gene, J gene, V gene, clone size, CDR3 protein, CDR3 DNA. A D gene is named only where the DNA matches it firmly. Clone size is stated in some rows and not others, as once, few, many or a class when expanded.

TRBD2,TRBJ2-1,TRBV7-9,few,CASSPKSGTRRIDEQFF,TGTGCCAGCAGTCCAAAATCCGGGACTAGGAGGATCGATGAGCAGTTCTTC
.,TRBJ2-1,TRBV5-1,.,CASSWGLRGSNEQFF,TGCGCCAGCAGCTGGGGACTCCGTGGTTCCAATGAGCAGTTCTTC
.,TRBJ2-3,TRBV7-2,.,CASSRADTQYF,TGTGCCAGCAGCCGCGCAGATACGCAGTATTTT
.,TRBJ1-1,TRBV29-1,.,CSVAGGHGLNTEAFF,TGCAGCGTCGCGGGGGGCCACGGTTTAAACACTGAAGCTTTCTTT
TRBD2,TRBJ2-7,TRBV3-1/TRBV3-2,.,CASSQAKLAGGSYEQYF,TGTGCCAGCAGCCAAGCCAAGCTCGCGGGGGGCTCCTACGAGCAGTACTTC
TRBD2,TRBJ2-7,TRBV7-2,.,CASSPRGGLYEQYF,TGTGCCAGCAGCCCCCGGGGGGGCCTCTACGAGCAGTACTTC
.,TRBJ1-2,TRBV5-1,.,CASSLPDRYYGYTF,TGCGCCAGCAGCTTGCCCGACAGATACTATGGCTACACCTTC
.,TRBJ1-1,TRBV7-9,.,CASSLNSGNTEAFF,TGTGCCAGCAGCTTAAATTCGGGGAACACTGAAGCTTTCTTT
TRBD1,TRBJ1-5,TRBV2,.,CASSTGQGRDQPQHF,TGTGCCAGCAGCACGGGACAGGGGAGGGATCAGCCCCAGCATTTT
TRBD2,TRBJ2-7,TRBV6-2/TRBV6-3,.,CASSFSGGKASQAYEQYF,TGTGCCAGCAGTTTCTCCGGGGGGAAGGCTTCCCAGGCCTACGAGCAGTACTTC
TRBD2,TRBJ2-3,TRBV5-1,.,CASSQKPSGGAVSTDTQYF,TGCGCCAGCAGCCAAAAACCTAGCGGGGGGGCCGTGTCCACAGATACGCAGTATTTT
TRBD2,TRBJ2-1,TRBV6-2/TRBV6-3,.,CASSRAGGGMNEQFF,TGTGCCAGCAGTCGCGCGGGAGGGGGTATGAATGAGCAGTTCTTC
TRBD1,TRBJ2-2,TRBV4-2,once,CASSQVKTGGGNTGELFF,TGTGCCAGCAGCCAGGTCAAGACAGGGGGAGGAAACACCGGGGAGCTGTTTTTT
TRBD1,TRBJ1-5,TRBV5-4,.,CASSNRGSNQPQHF,TGTGCCAGCAGCAACAGGGGCAGCAATCAGCCCCAGCATTTT
TRBD2,TRBJ2-1,TRBV7-9,.,CASSLTPLGGRRFVYEQFF,TGTGCCAGCAGCTTAACCCCCCTCGGCGGGAGGCGGTTTGTGTATGAGCAGTTCTTC
.,TRBJ2-3,TRBV5-1,.,CASSPGRLTDTQYF,TGCGCCAGCAGCCCTGGGAGGTTAACAGATACGCAGTATTTT
.,TRBJ2-7,TRBV5-5,.,CASSGAGSYEQYF,TGTGCCAGCAGCGGTGCGGGCTCCTACGAGCAGTACTTC
.,TRBJ2-5,TRBV11-2,.,CASSQQGRGQETQYF,TGTGCCAGCAGCCAACAGGGTAGGGGACAAGAGACCCAGTACTTC
.,TRBJ2-7,TRBV5-1,.,CASRFGTISSYEQYF,TGCGCCAGCAGATTCGGGACAATAAGCTCCTACGAGCAGTACTTC
TRBD2,TRBJ2-7,TRBV18,.,CASSPLGLADYEQYF,TGTGCCAGCTCACCCTTGGGACTAGCGGACTACGAGCAGTACTTC
.,TRBJ1-4,TRBV11-2,.,CASSLERITNEKLFF,TGTGCCAGCAGCTTAGAGAGGATAACTAATGAAAAACTGTTTTTT
.,TRBJ1-2,TRBV7-2,few,CASSADFGGADKQRYTF,TGTGCCAGCAGCGCCGATTTCGGCGGGGCCGACAAACAGCGCTACACCTTC
TRBD1,TRBJ1-1,TRBV15,.,CATSGLPGQGTRNTEAFF,TGTGCCACCAGCGGACTACCGGGACAGGGAACGAGGAACACTGAAGCTTTCTTT
.,TRBJ2-3,TRBV11-3,.,CASSRGTDTDTQYF,TGTGCCAGCAGCCGCGGGACAGACACAGATACGCAGTATTTT
.,TRBJ2-7,TRBV4-2,.,CASSQDNRWARFQQYF,TGTGCCAGCAGCCAAGATAATCGGTGGGCTCGTTTTCAGCAGTACTTC
.,TRBJ2-7,TRBV18,few,CASSLSGTPYEQYF,TGTGCCAGCTCACTCTCCGGGACACCCTACGAGCAGTACTTC
TRBD1,TRBJ2-1,TRBV27,.,CASSKRGLSEQFF,TGTGCCAGCAGTAAGAGGGGGCTTAGTGAGCAGTTCTTC
.,TRBJ1-5,TRBV6-5,.,CASSYMGARNQPQHF,TGTGCCAGCAGTTATATGGGGGCACGCAATCAGCCCCAGCATTTT
.,TRBJ1-1,TRBV5-8,few,CASSLGGNTEAFF,TGTGCCAGCAGCTTAGGGGGGAACACTGAAGCTTTCTTT
.,TRBJ2-3,TRBV18,.,CASSTSAGSTDTQYF,TGTGCCAGCTCGACGTCGGCAGGGAGCACAGATACGCAGTATTTT
.,TRBJ2-7,TRBV29-1,.,CSVEADSRVSYEQYF,TGCAGCGTTGAAGCTGACAGCCGGGTTTCCTACGAGCAGTACTTC
TRBD1,TRBJ2-7,TRBV6-2/TRBV6-3,.,CASSYGARDRVFYEQYF,TGTGCCAGCAGTTACGGAGCCCGGGACAGGGTTTTTTACGAGCAGTACTTC
TRBD1,TRBJ1-3,TRBV5-1,.,CASSWDRSSGNTIYF,TGCGCCAGCAGCTGGGACAGGAGCTCTGGAAACACCATATATTTT
.,TRBJ2-1,TRBV19,.,CASGYNEQFF,TGTGCCAGCGGCTACAATGAGCAGTTCTTC
TRBD2,TRBJ2-2,TRBV9,.,CASSPGAGGGSSTGELFF,TGTGCCAGCAGCCCCGGAGCGGGAGGCGGAAGTAGCACCGGGGAGCTGTTTTTT
TRBD2,TRBJ2-2,TRBV5-4,many,CASSRGLALTGELFF,TGTGCCAGCAGCCGAGGACTAGCGCTCACCGGGGAGCTGTTTTTT
TRBD1,TRBJ1-2,TRBV5-1,.,CASSLGQGRSLYGYTF,TGCGCCAGCAGCTTGGGACAGGGAAGGAGCCTCTATGGCTACACCTTC
TRBD2,TRBJ2-5,TRBV27,.,CASSSIAGGVETQYF,TGTGCCAGCAGTTCGATAGCGGGAGGGGTGGAGACCCAGTACTTC
TRBD2,TRBJ2-3,TRBV5-5,.,CASSLANGRASTDTQYF,TGTGCCAGCAGCTTGGCCAATGGGAGGGCTAGCACAGATACGCAGTATTTT
TRBD1,TRBJ2-2,TRBV30,once,CAWSVIQGITGELFF,TGTGCCTGGAGTGTAATACAGGGGATTACCGGGGAGCTGTTTTTT
TRBD1,TRBJ1-1,TRBV4-1,.,CASSQGTANTEAFF,TGCGCCAGCAGCCAGGGGACAGCGAACACTGAAGCTTTCTTT
.,TRBJ2-5,TRBV19,.,CASTPNSYQETQYF,TGTGCCAGTACGCCTAATTCGTACCAAGAGACCCAGTACTTC
.,TRBJ2-7,TRBV6-2/TRBV6-3,.,CASSYQSQGFSYEQYF,TGTGCCAGCAGTTACCAATCACAGGGATTCTCCTACGAGCAGTACTTC
.,TRBJ2-7,TRBV4-1,.,CASSQAGLMEQYF,TGCGCCAGCAGCCAAGCCGGACTCATGGAGCAGTACTTC
TRBD2,TRBJ2-5,TRBV7-9,.,CASSLVGRVETQYF,TGTGCCAGCAGCTTGGTTGGGAGGGTCGAGACCCAGTACTTC
.,TRBJ2-1,TRBV9,.,CASSVTSVYNEQFF,TGTGCCAGCAGCGTAACAAGCGTGTACAATGAGCAGTTCTTC
TRBD1,TRBJ2-2,TRBV6-4,.,CASSDSSGGDTGELFF,TGTGCCAGCAGTGACTCGTCAGGGGGCGACACCGGGGAGCTGTTTTTT
.,TRBJ1-1,TRBV7-8,many,CASSLAQGRGFMNTEAFF,TGTGCCAGCAGCTTAGCCCAGGGAAGGGGCTTTATGAACACTGAAGCTTTCTTT